This T cell receptor (beta chain) was retrieved from a study of T cells in Graves' hyperthyroidism and ophthalmopathy. Study context: Peripheral blood was acquired at first diagnosis, ahead of any therapy whatsoever.

This clonotype was counted a few times. Template material for amplifying TCR beta CDR3 regions consisted of RNA transcripts. The TCR CDR3 was amplified in a first-round RT-PCR using the HTBI primer set. TCRdb reanalysed the multiplex PCR reads using MiXCR and keeps one entry per CDR3 protein. The repertoire holds about 720,000 distinct CDR3 sequences, with approximately 16% as singletons. Lactation, pregnancy, other autoimmune disease or uncontrolled infection excluded patients. The germline V gene encodes CDR1 MNHNS and CDR2 SASEGT. V gave up 5 bases and J gave up 4 bases, with 15 bases separating them. CDR3 length: 16 residues.

The sequence was obtained from a man younger than 35 with Graves' hyperthyroidism. The J gene is TRBJ2-6, the V gene TRBV6-1; TRBD2 might be the D (5 bases). The sequencing sample was made of blood. The CDR3 DNA sequence: TGTGCCAGCAGTCCTCGGGAAGGGCAGGGGGCCAACGTCCTGACTTTC. It translates to CASSPREGQGANVLTF.